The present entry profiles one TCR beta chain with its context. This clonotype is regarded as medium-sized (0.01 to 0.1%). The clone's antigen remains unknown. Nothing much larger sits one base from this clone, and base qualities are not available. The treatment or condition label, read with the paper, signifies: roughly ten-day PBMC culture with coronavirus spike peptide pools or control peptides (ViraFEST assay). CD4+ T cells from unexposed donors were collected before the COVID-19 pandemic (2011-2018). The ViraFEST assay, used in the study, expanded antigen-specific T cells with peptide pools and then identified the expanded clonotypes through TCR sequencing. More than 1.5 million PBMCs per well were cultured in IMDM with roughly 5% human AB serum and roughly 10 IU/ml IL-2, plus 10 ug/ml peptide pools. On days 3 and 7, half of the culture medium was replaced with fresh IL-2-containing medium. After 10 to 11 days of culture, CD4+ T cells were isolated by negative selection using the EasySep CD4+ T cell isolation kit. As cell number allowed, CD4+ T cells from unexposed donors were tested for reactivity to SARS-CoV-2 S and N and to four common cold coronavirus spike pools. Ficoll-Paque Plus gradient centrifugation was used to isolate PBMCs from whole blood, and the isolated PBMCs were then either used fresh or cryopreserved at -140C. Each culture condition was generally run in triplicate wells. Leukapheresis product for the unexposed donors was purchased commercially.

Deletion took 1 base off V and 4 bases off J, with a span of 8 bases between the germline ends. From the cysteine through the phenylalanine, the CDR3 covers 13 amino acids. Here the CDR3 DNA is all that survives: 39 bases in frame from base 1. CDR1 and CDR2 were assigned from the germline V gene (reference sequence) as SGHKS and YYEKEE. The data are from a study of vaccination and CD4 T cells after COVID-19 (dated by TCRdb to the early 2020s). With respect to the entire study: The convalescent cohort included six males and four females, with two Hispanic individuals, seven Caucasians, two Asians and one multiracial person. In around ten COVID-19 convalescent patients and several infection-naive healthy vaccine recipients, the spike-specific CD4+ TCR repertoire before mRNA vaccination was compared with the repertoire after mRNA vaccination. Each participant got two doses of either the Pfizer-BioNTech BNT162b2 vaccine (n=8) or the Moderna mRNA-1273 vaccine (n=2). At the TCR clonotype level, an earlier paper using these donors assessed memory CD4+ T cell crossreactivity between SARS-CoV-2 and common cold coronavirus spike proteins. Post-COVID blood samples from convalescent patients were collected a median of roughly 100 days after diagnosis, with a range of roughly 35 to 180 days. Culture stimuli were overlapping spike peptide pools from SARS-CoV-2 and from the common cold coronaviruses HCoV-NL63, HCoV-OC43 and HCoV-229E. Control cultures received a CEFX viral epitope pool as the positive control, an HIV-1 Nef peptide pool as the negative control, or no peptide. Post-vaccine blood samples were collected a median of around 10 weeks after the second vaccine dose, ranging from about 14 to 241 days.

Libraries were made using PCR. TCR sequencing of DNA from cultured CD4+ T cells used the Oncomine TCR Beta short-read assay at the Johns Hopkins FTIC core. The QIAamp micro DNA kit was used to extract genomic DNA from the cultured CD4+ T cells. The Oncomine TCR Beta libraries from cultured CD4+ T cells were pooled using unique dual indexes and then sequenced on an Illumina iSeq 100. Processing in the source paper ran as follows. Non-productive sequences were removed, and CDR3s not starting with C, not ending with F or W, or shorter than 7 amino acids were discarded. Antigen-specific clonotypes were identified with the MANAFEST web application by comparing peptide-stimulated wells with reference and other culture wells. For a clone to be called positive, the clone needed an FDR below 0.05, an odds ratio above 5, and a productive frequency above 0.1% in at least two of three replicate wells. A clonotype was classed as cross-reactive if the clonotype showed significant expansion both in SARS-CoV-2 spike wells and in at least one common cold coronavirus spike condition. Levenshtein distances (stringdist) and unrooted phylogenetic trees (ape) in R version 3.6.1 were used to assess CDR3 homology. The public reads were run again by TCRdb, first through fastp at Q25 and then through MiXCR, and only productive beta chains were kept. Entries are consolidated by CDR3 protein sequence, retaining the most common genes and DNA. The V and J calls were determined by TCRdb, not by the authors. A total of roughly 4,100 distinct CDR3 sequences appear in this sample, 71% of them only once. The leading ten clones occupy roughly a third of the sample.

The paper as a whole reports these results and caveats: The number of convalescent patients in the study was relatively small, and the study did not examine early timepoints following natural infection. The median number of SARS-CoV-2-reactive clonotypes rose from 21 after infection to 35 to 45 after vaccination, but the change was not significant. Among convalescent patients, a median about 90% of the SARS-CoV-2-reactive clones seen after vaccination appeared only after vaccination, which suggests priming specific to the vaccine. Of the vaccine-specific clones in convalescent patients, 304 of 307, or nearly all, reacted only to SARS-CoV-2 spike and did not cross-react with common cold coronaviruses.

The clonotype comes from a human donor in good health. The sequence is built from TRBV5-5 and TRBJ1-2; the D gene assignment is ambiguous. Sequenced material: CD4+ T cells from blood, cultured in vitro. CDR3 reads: CASSLTAAYGYTF. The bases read TGTGCCAGCAGCTTGACAGCCGCCTATGGCTACACCTTC.